This T cell receptor beta chain appears in the sequencing data of a study of CXCR3-negative and CXCR3-positive naive CD8 T cells. Study results and limitations: TRB CDR3s were more hydrophobic in CXCR3-positive than in CXCR3-negative naive cells. Comparably high diversity marked both naive subsets, whereas memory CD8+ cells had much lower diversity.

Through 5' RACE with UMI labels, the TRB cDNA libraries were prepared. With the 5' RACE reads reprocessed, TCRdb shows one record per CDR3 protein and no DNA. This table lists 75,000 to 90,000 distinct CDR3 sequences. CD45RO-CCR7+CD27+CD95- was the phenotype of naive CD8+ T cells. The CDR3 has 13 residues. Germline CDR1 is LGHDT and CDR2 is YNNKEL (reference sequence). Note on this clonotype: Its antigen is unidentified.

The TCR comes from a human donor in good health. Some clones in this sample may be carry-over from other donors' samples. The V and J genes are TRBV3-1 and TRBJ1-5. The sample taken for sequencing was naive CXCR3+ CD8+ T cells from blood. Subset noted: CD45RO-CCR7+CD27+CD95- naive CD8+ T cells expressing CXCR3 (TNR3+). Here the CDR3 reads CASSQDPNQPQHF.